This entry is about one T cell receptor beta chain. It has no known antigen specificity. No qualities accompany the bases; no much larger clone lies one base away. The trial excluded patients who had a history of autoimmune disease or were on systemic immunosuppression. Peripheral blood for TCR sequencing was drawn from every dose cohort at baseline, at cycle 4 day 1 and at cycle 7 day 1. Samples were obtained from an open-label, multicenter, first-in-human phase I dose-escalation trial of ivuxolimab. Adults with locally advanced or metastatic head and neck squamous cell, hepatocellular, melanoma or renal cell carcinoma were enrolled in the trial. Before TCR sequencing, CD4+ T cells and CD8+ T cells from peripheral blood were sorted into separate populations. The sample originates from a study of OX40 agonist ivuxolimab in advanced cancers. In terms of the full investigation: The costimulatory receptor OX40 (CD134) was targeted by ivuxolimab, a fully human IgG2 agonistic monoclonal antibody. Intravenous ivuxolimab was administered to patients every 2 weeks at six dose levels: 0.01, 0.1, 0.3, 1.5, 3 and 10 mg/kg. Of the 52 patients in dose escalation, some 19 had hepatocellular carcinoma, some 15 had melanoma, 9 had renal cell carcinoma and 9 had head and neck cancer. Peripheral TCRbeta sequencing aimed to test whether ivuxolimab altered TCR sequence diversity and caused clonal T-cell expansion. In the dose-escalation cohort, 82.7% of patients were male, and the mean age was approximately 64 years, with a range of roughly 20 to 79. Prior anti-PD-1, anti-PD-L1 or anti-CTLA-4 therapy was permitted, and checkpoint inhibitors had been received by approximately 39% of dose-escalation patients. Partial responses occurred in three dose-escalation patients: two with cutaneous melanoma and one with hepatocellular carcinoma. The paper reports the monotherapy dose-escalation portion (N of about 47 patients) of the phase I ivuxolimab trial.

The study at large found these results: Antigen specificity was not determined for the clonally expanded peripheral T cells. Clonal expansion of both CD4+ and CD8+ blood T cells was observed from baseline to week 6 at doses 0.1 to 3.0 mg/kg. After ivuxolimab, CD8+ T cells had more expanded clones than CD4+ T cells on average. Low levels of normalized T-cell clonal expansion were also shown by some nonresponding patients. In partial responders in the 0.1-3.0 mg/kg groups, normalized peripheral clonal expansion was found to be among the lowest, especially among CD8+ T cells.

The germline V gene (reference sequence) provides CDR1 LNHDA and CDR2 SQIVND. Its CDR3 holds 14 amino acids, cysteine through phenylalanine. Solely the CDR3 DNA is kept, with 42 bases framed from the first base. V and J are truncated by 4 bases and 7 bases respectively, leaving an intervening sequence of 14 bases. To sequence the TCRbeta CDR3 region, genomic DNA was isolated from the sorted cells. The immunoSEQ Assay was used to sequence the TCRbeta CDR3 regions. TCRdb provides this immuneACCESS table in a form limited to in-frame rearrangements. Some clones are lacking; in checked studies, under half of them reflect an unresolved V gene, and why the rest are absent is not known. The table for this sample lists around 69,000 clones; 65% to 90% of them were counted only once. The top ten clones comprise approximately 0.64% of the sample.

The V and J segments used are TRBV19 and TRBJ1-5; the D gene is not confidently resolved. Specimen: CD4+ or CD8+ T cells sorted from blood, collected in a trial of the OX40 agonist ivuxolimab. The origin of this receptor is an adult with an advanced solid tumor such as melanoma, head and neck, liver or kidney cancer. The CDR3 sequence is CASSTSEVDQPQHF. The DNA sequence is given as TGTGCCAGTAGTACCTCGGAGGTGGACCAGCCCCAGCATTTT.